The T cell receptor (beta chain) described here comes from a study of blood T cell repertoires in COVID-19. The wider study: The analysed material was cDNA or gDNA that came from T cells, B-cell-depleted T cells, or PBMCs.

The CDR3 extends over 15 amino acids. V lost 2 bases and J 1 base, leaving 11 bases between the germline ends. Per germline, CDR1 SEHNR and CDR2 FQNEAQ (reference sequence). Here immunoSEQ multiplex PCR was the method, and the copy in TCRdb shows in-frame clones only, minus some. The sample has 390,000 or so clones; 80% to 90% are singletons. The sample consisted of peripheral blood. This clonotype was sampled from a woman in her 30s with active or convalescent COVID-19. The V call is TRBV7-9, the J call TRBJ2-5, with a possible D match to TRBD2 (6 bases). The CDR3 reads CASSLSQTSQETQYF. The CDR3 coding sequence is TGTGCCAGCAGCTTATCGCAGACTAGCCAAGAGACCCAGTACTTC.